This T cell receptor (beta chain) is drawn from a study of T cell repertoires in cytomegalovirus infection (dated by TCRdb to 2018 to 2020). Concerning the study at large: Peptide stimulations targeted recently identified HLA-C-restricted CMV epitopes, whose presentation resists viral immunomodulation, together with well-studied HLA-B-restricted epitopes. Donor HLA type was relevant to the analysis, because carriage of CMV infection together with the matching HLA type was indicated by public TCR beta signatures.

Summary of the overall study and its limitations: In both this cohort and an independent roughly 400-donor cohort, the cumulative frequency of public TCR beta family members distinguished carriers of CMV infection plus the relevant HLA type. The ex vivo response was dominated by HLA-C-restricted CMV-specific TCR beta clonotypes, and the single most frequent clonotype in two of eight donors was supplied by these HLA-C-restricted clonotypes.

Instrument on record: Illumina HiSeq 1500. The raw public data were reprocessed by TCRdb itself: fastp quality trimming at Q25, MiXCR clonotype calling, in-frame beta chains only. Rows are unified per CDR3 protein, each entry keeping the most common DNA and genes. In all, the sample holds more than 95,000 distinct CDR3 sequences, and around 32% of those were seen once. 58% of the sample is held by the ten biggest clonotypes. This clonotype occurred many times. Which antigen it targets is not known. One base away there is no much larger clone; base qualities are not given. The sample's treatment or condition label, in plain terms: in vitro stimulation with specific CMV peptide epitopes to enrich CMV-specific T cells. The CDR3, cysteine through phenylalanine, is 16 amino acids long. The sequence is cut down to CDR3 DNA, 48 bases in frame from base 1. Trimming removed 0 bases from V and 0 bases from J, leaving 12 bases between the germline ends. From a lookup of the germline V gene, CDR1 and CDR2 are LGHNA and YSLEER.

Sequenced material: CD8+ T cells from cultured PBMCs, taken from culture after CMV antigen stimulation. The V and J segments used are TRBV4-3 and TRBJ2-7; the D gene identity is not certain. The receptor was derived from a human donor in good health (CMV status not recorded). Some clones in this sample may be carry-over from other donors' samples. The CDR3 is CASSQDRAESSYEQYF. The nucleotide sequence is given as TGCGCCAGCAGCCAAGATCGGGCGGAGAGCTCCTACGAGCAGTACTTC.